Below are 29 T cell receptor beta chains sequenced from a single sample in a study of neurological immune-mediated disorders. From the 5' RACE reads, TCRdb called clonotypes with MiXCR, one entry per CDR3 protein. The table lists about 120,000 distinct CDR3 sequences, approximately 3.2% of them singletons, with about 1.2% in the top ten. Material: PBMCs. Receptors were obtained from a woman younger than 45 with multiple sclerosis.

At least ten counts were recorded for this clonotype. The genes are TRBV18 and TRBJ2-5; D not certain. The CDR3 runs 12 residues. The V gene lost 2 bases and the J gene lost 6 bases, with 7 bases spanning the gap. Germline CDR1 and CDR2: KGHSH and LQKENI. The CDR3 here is CASSPGEQTQYF. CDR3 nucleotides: TGTGCCAGCTCACCAGGAGAACAGACCCAGTACTTC.

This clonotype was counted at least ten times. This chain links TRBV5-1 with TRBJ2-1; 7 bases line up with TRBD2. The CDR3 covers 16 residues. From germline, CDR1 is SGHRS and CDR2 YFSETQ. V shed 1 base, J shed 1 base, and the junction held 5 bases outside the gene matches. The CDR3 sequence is CASSLFGGRSYNEQFF. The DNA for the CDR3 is TGCGCCAGCAGCTTGTTCGGCGGGAGATCCTACAATGAGCAGTTCTTC.

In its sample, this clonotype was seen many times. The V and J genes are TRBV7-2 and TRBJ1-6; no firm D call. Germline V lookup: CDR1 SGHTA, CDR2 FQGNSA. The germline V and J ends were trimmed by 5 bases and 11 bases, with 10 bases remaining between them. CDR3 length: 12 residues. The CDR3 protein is CASSPYTAPLHF. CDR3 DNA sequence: TGTGCCAGCAGCCCCTATACCGCACCCCTCCACTTT.

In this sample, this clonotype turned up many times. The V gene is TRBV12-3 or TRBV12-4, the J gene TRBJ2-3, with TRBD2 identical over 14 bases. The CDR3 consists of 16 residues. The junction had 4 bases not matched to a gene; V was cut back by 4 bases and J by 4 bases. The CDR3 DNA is TGTGCCAGCAGTTCGGGACTAGCGGGAGTAGCAGATACGCAGTATTTT. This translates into CASSSGLAGVADTQYF.

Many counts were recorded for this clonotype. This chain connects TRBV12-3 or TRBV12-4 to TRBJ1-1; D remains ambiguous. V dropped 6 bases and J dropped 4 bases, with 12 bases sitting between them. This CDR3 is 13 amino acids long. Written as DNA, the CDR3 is TGTGCCAGCAGCCCCCGGGTGGCCACTGAAGCTTTCTTT. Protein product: CASSPRVATEAFF.

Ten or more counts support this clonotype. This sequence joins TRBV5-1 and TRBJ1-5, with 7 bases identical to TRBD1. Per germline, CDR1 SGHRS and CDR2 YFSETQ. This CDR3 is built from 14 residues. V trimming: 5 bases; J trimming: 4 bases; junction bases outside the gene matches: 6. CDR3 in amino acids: CASSPGTANQPQHF. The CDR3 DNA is TGCGCCAGCAGTCCCGGGACAGCAAATCAGCCCCAGCATTTT.

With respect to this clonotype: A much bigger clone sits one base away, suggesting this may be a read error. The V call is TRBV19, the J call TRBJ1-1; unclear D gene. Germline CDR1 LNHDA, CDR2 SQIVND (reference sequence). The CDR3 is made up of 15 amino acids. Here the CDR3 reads CVSSIGGNRNTEAFF. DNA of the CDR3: TGTGTCAGTAGTATAGGAGGAAATCGGAACACTGAAGCTTTCTTT.

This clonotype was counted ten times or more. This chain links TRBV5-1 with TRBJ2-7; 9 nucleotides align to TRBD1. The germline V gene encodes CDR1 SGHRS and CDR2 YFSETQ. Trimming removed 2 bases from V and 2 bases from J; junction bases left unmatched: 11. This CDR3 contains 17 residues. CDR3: CASSFGRDRDQTYEQYF. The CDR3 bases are TGCGCCAGCAGCTTTGGCCGGGACAGGGACCAAACCTACGAGCAGTACTTC. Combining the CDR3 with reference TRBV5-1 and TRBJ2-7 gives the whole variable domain KAGVTQTPRYLIKTRGQQVTLSCSPISGHRSVSWYQQTPGQGLQFLFEYFSETQRNKGNFPGRFSGRQFSNSRSEMNVSTLELGDSALYLCASSFGRDRDQTYEQYFGPGTRLTVT.

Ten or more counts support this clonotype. In DNA, the CDR3 is TGTGCCAGCAGCTTAGTGTCCTCTGGGGCCAACGTCCTGACTTTC. Translating gives CASSLVSSGANVLTF. The V and J genes are TRBV7-9 and TRBJ2-6; no definite D call. CDR1 and CDR2 from the germline V gene are SEHNR and FQNEAQ (reference sequence). The CDR3 covers 15 residues. V was trimmed by 1 base and J by 0 bases, leaving 4 bases between them.

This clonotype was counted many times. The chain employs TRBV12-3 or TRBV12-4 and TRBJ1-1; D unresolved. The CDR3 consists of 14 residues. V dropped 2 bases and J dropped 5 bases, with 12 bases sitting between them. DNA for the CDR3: TGTGCCAGCAGTTTAATAAACACCGATACTGAAGCTTTCTTT. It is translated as CASSLINTDTEAFF.

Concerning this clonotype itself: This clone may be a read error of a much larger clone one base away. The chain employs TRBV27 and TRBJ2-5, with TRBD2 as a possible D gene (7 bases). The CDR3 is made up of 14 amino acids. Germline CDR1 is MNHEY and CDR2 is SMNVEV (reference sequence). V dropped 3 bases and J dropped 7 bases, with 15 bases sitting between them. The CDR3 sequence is CASSFRGAGATQYF. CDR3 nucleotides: TGTGCCAGCAGTTTTCGGGGGGCTGGAGCGACCCAGTACTTC.

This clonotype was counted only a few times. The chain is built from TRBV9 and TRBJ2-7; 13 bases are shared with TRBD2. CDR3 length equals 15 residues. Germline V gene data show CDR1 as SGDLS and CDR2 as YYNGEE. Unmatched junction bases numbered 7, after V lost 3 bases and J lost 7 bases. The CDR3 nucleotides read TGTGCCAGCAGCGGTACTAGCGGGAGGGCCGTTGAGCAGTACTTC. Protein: CASSGTSGRAVEQYF.

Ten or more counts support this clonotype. The DNA for the CDR3 is TGTGCCAGCAGTTTCCGGGGACTCAACACCGGGGAGCTGTTTTTT. This gives the protein CASSFRGLNTGELFF. The rearrangement uses TRBV6-2 or TRBV6-3 and TRBJ2-2; possible D gene TRBD2, 6 bases. The germline CDR1 and CDR2 sequences are MNHEY and SVGEGT. V lost 4 bases, J lost 2 bases, and 11 bases lay in between. The CDR3 is made up of 15 amino acids.

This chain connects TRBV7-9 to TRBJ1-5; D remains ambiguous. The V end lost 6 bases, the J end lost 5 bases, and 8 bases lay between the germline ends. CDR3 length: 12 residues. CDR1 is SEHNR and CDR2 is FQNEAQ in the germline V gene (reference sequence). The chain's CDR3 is CASSPLDQPQHF. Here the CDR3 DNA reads TGTGCCAGCAGTCCTCTCGATCAGCCCCAGCATTTT.

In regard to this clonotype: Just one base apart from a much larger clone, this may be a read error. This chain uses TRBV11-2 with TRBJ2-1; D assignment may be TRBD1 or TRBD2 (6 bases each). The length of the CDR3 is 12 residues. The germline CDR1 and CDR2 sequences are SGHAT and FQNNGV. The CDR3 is CASSNRGVEKFF. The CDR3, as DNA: TGTGCCAGCAGCAATAGGGGGGTTGAGAAGTTCTTC.

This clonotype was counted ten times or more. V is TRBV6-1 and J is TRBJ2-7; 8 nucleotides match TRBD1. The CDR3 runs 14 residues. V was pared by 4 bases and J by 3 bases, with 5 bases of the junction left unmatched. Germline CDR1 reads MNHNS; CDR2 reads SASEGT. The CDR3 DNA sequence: TGTGCCAGCAGTGCAGGGGGCTTGGACTACGAGCAGTACTTC. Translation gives CASSAGGLDYEQYF.

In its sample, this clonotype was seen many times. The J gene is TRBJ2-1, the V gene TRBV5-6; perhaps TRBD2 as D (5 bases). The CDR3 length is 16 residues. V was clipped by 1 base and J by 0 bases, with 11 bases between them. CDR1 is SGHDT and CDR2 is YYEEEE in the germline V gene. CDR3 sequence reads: CASSLMLGSSYNEQFF. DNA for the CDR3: TGTGCCAGCAGCTTGATGTTGGGGAGCTCCTACAATGAGCAGTTCTTC. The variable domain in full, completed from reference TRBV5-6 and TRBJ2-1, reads DAGVTQSPTHLIKTRGQQVTLRCSPKSGHDTVSWYQQALGQGPQFIFQYYEEEERQRGNFPDRFSGHQFPNYSSELNVNALLLGDSALYLCASSLMLGSSYNEQFFGPGTRLTVL.

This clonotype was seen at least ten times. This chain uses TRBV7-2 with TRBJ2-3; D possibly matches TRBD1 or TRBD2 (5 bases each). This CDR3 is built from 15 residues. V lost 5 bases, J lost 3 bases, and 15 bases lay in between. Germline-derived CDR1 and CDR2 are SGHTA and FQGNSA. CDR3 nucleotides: TGTGCCAGCAGCCTCCGGGACGGAAAGACAGATACGCAGTATTTT. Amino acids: CASSLRDGKTDTQYF.

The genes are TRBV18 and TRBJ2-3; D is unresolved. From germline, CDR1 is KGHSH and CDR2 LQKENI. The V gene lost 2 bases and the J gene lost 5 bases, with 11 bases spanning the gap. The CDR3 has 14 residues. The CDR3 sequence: CASSPEAFVDTQYF. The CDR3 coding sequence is TGTGCCAGCTCACCAGAGGCGTTTGTAGATACGCAGTATTTT.

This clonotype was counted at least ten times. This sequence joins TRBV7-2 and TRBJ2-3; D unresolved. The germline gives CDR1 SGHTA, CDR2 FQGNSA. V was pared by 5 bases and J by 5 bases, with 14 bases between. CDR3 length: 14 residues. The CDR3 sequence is CASSRQTAIDTQYF. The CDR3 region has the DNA TGTGCCAGCAGCCGCCAGACCGCGATAGATACGCAGTATTTT.

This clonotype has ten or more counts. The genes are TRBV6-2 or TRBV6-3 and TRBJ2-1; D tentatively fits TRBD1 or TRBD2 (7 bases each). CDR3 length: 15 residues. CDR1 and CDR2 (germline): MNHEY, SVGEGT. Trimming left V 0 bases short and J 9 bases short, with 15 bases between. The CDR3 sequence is CASSYSRGGVGEQFF. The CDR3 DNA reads TGTGCCAGCAGTTACTCCAGGGGGGGGGTAGGTGAGCAGTTCTTC.

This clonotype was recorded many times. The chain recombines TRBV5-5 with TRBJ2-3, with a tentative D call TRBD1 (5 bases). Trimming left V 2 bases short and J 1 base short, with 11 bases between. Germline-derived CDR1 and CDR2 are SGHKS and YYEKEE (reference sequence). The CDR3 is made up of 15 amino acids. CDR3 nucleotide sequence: TGTGCCAGCAGCTTAGTCGACAGACGCACAGATACGCAGTATTTT. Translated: CASSLVDRRTDTQYF.

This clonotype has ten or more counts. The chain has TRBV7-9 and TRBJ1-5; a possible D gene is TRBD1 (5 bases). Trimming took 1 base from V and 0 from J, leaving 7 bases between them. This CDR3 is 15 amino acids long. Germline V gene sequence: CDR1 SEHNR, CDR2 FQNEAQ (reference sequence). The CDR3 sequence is CASSLGTPSNQPQHF. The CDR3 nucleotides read TGTGCCAGCAGCTTAGGGACACCTAGCAATCAGCCCCAGCATTTT.

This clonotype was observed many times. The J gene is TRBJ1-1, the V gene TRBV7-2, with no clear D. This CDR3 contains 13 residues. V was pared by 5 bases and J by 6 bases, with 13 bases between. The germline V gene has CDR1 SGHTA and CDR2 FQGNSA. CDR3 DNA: TGTGCCAGCAGCCCGCCGCCCATCCCTGAAGCTTTCTTT. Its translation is CASSPPPIPEAFF.

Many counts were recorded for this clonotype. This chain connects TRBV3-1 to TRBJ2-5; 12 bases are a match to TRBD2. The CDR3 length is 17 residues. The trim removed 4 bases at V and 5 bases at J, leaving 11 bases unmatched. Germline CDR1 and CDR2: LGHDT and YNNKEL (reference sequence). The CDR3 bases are TGTGCCAGCAGCCCAGCGAGGATCCTAGCGGGGGGGGAGACCCAGTACTTC. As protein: CASSPARILAGGETQYF.

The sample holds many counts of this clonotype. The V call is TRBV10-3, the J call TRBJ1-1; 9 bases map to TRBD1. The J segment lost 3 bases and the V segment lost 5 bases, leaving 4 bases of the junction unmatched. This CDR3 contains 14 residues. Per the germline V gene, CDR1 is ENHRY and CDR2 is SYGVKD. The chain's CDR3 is CAISPGQGHTEAFF. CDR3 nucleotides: TGTGCCATCAGTCCGGGACAGGGTCACACTGAAGCTTTCTTT.

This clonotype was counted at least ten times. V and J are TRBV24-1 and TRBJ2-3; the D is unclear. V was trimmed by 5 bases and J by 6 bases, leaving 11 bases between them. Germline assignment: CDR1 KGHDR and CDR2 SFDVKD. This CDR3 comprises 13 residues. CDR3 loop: CATSVKIRDTQYF. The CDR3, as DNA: TGTGCCACCAGTGTCAAAATTAGGGATACGCAGTATTTT.

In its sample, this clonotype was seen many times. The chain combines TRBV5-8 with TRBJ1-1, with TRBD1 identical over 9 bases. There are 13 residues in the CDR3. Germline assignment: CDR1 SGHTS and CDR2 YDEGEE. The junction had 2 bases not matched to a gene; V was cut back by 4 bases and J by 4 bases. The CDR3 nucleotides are TGTGCCAGCAGCCACAGGGGGCCCACTGAAGCTTTCTTT. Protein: CASSHRGPTEAFF.

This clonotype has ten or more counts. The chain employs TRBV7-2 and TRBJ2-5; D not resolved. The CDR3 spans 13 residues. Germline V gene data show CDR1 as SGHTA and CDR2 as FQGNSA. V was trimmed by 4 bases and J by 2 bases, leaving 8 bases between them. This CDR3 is CASSWSRQETQYF. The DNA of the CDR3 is TGTGCCAGCAGCTGGAGCAGACAAGAGACCCAGTACTTC.